Presented here are 15 T cell receptor beta chains from one specimen sequenced in a study of blood T cell repertoires in COVID-19. Clones were sequenced by immunoSEQ multiplex PCR, and TCRdb holds only the in-frame ones, with some missing. The table shows 120,000 or so clones, with roughly nine tenths occurring only once. The specimen was peripheral blood. Receptors originate from a man aged 70-80 years who had recovered from COVID-19.

The CDR3 loop is CASSPGTGGGTGELFF. The CDR3 nucleotides read TGTGCCAGCAGTCCCGGGACAGGGGGAGGGACCGGGGAGCTGTTTTTT. The chain combines TRBV7-2 with TRBJ2-2; 11 positions match TRBD1. V shed 6 bases, J shed 5 bases, and the junction held 8 bases outside the gene matches. The CDR3 is made up of 16 amino acids. In germline, CDR1 is SGHTA, CDR2 FQGNSA.

The gene calls are TRBV30 and TRBJ1-4; D is unclear. This CDR3 is 14 amino acids long. Germline V gene data show CDR1 as GTSNPN and CDR2 as SVGIG (reference sequence). Trimming removed 0 bases at V and 8 bases at J, with 13 bases between. The CDR3 DNA follows: TGTGCCTGGAGTGTACCGAGCAGGTCCGAAAAACTGTTTTTT. Translation gives CAWSVPSRSEKLFF.

The chain is built from TRBV3-1 (or the pseudogene TRBV3-2) and TRBJ2-1, with 11 bases matching TRBD1. The CDR3 loop spans 13 amino acids. Germline V gene sequence: CDR1 LGHDT, CDR2 YNNKEL (reference sequence). Trimming at V came to 5 bases and at J to 15 bases, leaving 9 bases not matched to a gene. This CDR3 is CASSDRDRGILFF. The DNA of the CDR3 is TGTGCCAGCAGCGATCGGGACAGGGGGATCTTGTTCTTC.

The gene calls are TRBV28 and TRBJ1-6; 9 bases fit TRBD1. The junction had 4 bases not matched to a gene; V was cut back by 6 bases and J by 4 bases. Germline V gene data show CDR1 as MDHEN and CDR2 as SYDVKM. The CDR3 has 15 residues. The CDR3 loop reads CASSGQGSYNSPLHF. The CDR3, as DNA: TGTGCCAGCAGCGGACAGGGGTCTTATAATTCACCCCTCCACTTT.

This chain joins TRBV4-1 and TRBJ2-1, with D perhaps matching TRBD1 (6 bases). From germline, CDR1 is MGHRA and CDR2 YSYEKL. With 3 bases removed from V and 6 bases from J, the gap between germline ends came to 15 bases. The CDR3 has 15 amino acids. The CDR3 DNA reads TGCGCCAGCAGCCAGTCCGGGACACTCGGCAATGAGCAGTTCTTC. Its translation: CASSQSGTLGNEQFF.

The chain links TRBV10-3 to TRBJ2-5; TRBD2 aligns across 12 bases. The germline V gene has CDR1 ENHRY and CDR2 SYGVKD. The trim removed 7 bases at V and 3 bases at J, leaving 6 bases unmatched. This CDR3 spans 15 amino acids. CDR3 nucleotide sequence: TGTGCCATCAAGACTCGACTAGCGGGAGAAGAGACCCAGTACTTC. Its protein is CAIKTRLAGEETQYF.

This chain connects TRBV5-1 to TRBJ1-3; D remains unclear. The CDR3 runs to 16 residues. Trimming pared 0 bases from V and 0 bases from J, leaving 10 bases between. Germline CDR1 is SGHRS and CDR2 is YFSETQ. CDR3 region: CASSLGGINSGNTIYF. Here the CDR3 DNA reads TGCGCCAGCAGCTTGGGAGGCATAAACTCTGGAAACACCATATATTTT. Complete variable domain (other parts from reference TRBV5-1 and TRBJ1-3): KAGVTQTPRYLIKTRGQQVTLSCSPISGHRSVSWYQQTPGQGLQFLFEYFSETQRNKGNFPGRFSGRQFSNSRSEMNVSTLELGDSALYLCASSLGGINSGNTIYFGEGSWLTVV.

This chain connects TRBV2 to TRBJ2-3; 7 nucleotides match TRBD1. Germline-derived CDR1 and CDR2 are SNHLY and FYNNEI. V lost 6 bases and J lost 10; bases outside the gene matches: 13. The CDR3 contains 14 residues. CDR3 nucleotide sequence: TGTGCCAGCAGAACCCTAGACAGGGTCCCTCCGCAGTATTTT. Its translation is CASRTLDRVPPQYF.

The chain has TRBV28 and TRBJ1-5; D may be TRBD1 (5 bases). The ends were cut back, 5 bases at V and 7 bases at J, with 15 bases in the middle. The germline CDR1 and CDR2 sequences are MDHEN and SYDVKM. This CDR3 contains 14 residues. The CDR3 bases are TGTGCCAGCAGTCCCCGGCAGGGTCACCAGCCCCAGCATTTT. Translating gives CASSPRQGHQPQHF.

The DNA for the CDR3 is TGTGCCAGCAGCCCGGGGACTAGCGGATTCAAGCAGTACTTC. Translation gives CASSPGTSGFKQYF. The chain couples TRBV7-8 to TRBJ2-7; 11 positions agree with TRBD2. Trimming cost V 5 bases and J 8 bases; bases outside gene matches: 8. CDR1 is SGHVS, CDR2 FQNEAQ, per germline. The CDR3 sequence is 14 residues long.

The chain is built from TRBV18 and TRBJ2-7; D possibly corresponds to TRBD2 (5 bases). This CDR3 is 14 amino acids long. With 5 bases removed from V and 7 bases from J, the gap between germline ends came to 18 bases. In germline, CDR1 is KGHSH, CDR2 LQKENI. The CDR3 region is CASSSREYLREQYF. Here the CDR3 DNA reads TGTGCCAGCTCATCCCGGGAATACCTACGAGAGCAGTACTTC. The full variable domain, its missing parts supplied by reference TRBV18 and TRBJ2-7, is NAGVMQNPRHLVRRRGQEARLRCSPMKGHSHVYWYRQLPEEGLKFMVYLQKENIIDESGMPKERFSAEFPKEGPSILRIQQVVRGDSAAYFCASSSREYLREQYFGPGTRLTVT.

This clone was observed a handful of times. The rearrangement joins TRBV2 to TRBJ2-5, with D perhaps TRBD1 (5 bases). The germline V gene encodes CDR1 SNHLY and CDR2 FYNNEI. Deletions cut 7 bases from V and 7 bases from J, with 22 bases between. The CDR3 runs to 15 residues. The CDR3 is CASTLVTQGVGTQYF. CDR3 nucleotides: TGTGCCAGCACCCTGGTGACCCAAGGGGTGGGGACCCAGTACTTC.

V gene TRBV5-1 combines with J gene TRBJ2-1; 7 bases align to TRBD2. Germline-derived CDR1 and CDR2 are SGHRS and YFSETQ. With 2 bases clipped from V and 5 bases from J, the junction kept 4 bases outside the gene matches. The CDR3 covers 14 residues. The CDR3 spells CASSLAGPNNEQFF. CDR3 DNA: TGCGCCAGCAGCTTAGCGGGGCCCAACAATGAGCAGTTCTTC.

This rearrangement joins TRBV28 to TRBJ1-5; 8 bases agree with TRBD1. The germline CDR1 and CDR2 sequences are MDHEN and SYDVKM. Unmatched junction bases numbered 10, after V lost 3 bases and J lost 0 bases. The CDR3 runs 18 residues. The DNA for the CDR3 is TGTGCCAGCAGTTTCCCACAAAACAGGGGGATTAGCAATCAGCCCCAGCATTTT. As protein: CASSFPQNRGISNQPQHF.

This clone was recorded a few times. The chain joins TRBV2 to TRBJ2-2; 8 nucleotides line up with TRBD1. This CDR3 spans 15 amino acids. Germline V CDR1 and CDR2: SNHLY, FYNNEI. Trimming cost V 2 bases and J 4 bases; bases outside gene matches: 3. In nucleotides, the CDR3 is TGTGCCAGCAGTGAACAGGGGGCGGGCACCGGGGAGCTGTTTTTT. It specifies CASSEQGAGTGELFF.